The rows below give T cell receptor beta chains drawn from one sample of a study of shared clonotypes between healthy human individuals. The assay was immunoSEQ multiplex PCR, and TCRdb's table has in-frame clones only and misses some. The repertoire consists of roughly 1.5 million clones, with around 98% occurring once and the leading ten covering 0.45%. The sample consisted of naive CD4+ T cells sorted from blood. These receptors were taken from a man younger than 40 in good health. Each CDR3 is given with its conserved first and last residue. A D gene is named only where the DNA matches it firmly. Expanded clones are given a class, and other clones once, few, many or no size at all.

CDR3aa: CASSLGQIYTGELFF; CDR3nt: TGTGCCAGCAGCCTCGGACAGATCTACACCGGGGAGCTGTTTTTT; v_gene: TRBV7-2; abundance: -; j_gene: TRBJ2-2; d_gene: -
CDR3aa: CASSLYGSLETQYF; CDR3nt: TGTGCCAGCAGTTTATATGGTAGCCTGGAGACCCAGTACTTC; v_gene: TRBV27; abundance: -; j_gene: TRBJ2-5; d_gene: -
CDR3aa: CASSPNYEQYF; CDR3nt: TGCGCCAGCAGTCCCAACTACGAGCAGTACTTC; v_gene: TRBV10-2; abundance: -; j_gene: TRBJ2-7; d_gene: -
CDR3aa: CASSLGAGVTSYEQYF; CDR3nt: TGTGCCAGCAGCTTAGGGGCGGGCGTGACCTCCTACGAGCAGTACTTC; v_gene: TRBV7-9; abundance: -; j_gene: TRBJ2-7; d_gene: -
CDR3aa: CASSLDYSYNEQFF; CDR3nt: TGTGCCAGCAGCTTGGACTATTCCTACAATGAGCAGTTCTTC; v_gene: TRBV11-2; abundance: once; j_gene: TRBJ2-1; d_gene: -
CDR3aa: CATSRDYQGYEQYF; CDR3nt: TGTGCCACCAGCAGAGATTACCAGGGGTACGAGCAGTACTTC; v_gene: TRBV15; abundance: once; j_gene: TRBJ2-7; d_gene: -
CDR3aa: CASSPGTGVSYEQYF; CDR3nt: TGTGCCAGCAGCCCCGGGACAGGTGTCTCCTACGAGCAGTACTTC; v_gene: TRBV28; abundance: -; j_gene: TRBJ2-7; d_gene: TRBD1
CDR3aa: CSVGQGYNYGYTF; CDR3nt: TGCAGCGTTGGGCAGGGGTATAACTATGGCTACACCTTC; v_gene: TRBV29-1; abundance: -; j_gene: TRBJ1-2; d_gene: -
CDR3aa: CASSLHGREVDEQYF; CDR3nt: TGTGCCAGCAGCTTACACGGGAGGGAGGTCGACGAGCAGTACTTC; v_gene: TRBV7-9; abundance: once; j_gene: TRBJ2-7; d_gene: TRBD2
CDR3aa: CASSLSAWGTRPYEQYF; CDR3nt: TGCGCCAGCAGCTTGTCGGCGTGGGGGACTAGACCCTACGAGCAGTACTTC; v_gene: TRBV5-1; abundance: -; j_gene: TRBJ2-7; d_gene: TRBD2
CDR3aa: CASSPDRGRTTVYTF; CDR3nt: TGTGCCAGCAGTCCAGACAGGGGGCGAACAACTGTATACACCTTC; v_gene: TRBV27; abundance: -; j_gene: TRBJ1-2; d_gene: TRBD1
CDR3aa: CASSLISGNNNEQFF; CDR3nt: TGTGCCAGCAGCTTAATCAGCGGGAACAACAATGAGCAGTTCTTC; v_gene: TRBV7-3; abundance: once; j_gene: TRBJ2-1; d_gene: TRBD2
CDR3aa: CASSGQVNQPQHF; CDR3nt: TGTGCCAGCAGTGGACAGGTCAATCAGCCCCAGCATTTT; v_gene: TRBV28; abundance: -; j_gene: TRBJ1-5; d_gene: TRBD1
CDR3aa: CASSDLAGVLGDTQYF; CDR3nt: TGTGCCAGCAGTGACCTAGCGGGAGTTTTAGGAGATACGCAGTATTTT; v_gene: TRBV2; abundance: -; j_gene: TRBJ2-3; d_gene: TRBD2
CDR3aa: CASRNTVAGGIYEQYF; CDR3nt: TGTGCCAGCCGCAATACCGTAGCGGGAGGGATTTACGAGCAGTACTTC; v_gene: TRBV27; abundance: -; j_gene: TRBJ2-7; d_gene: TRBD2
CDR3aa: CASSFSNTEAFF; CDR3nt: TGTGCCAGCAGTTTTTCGAACACTGAAGCTTTCTTT; v_gene: TRBV28; abundance: -; j_gene: TRBJ1-1; d_gene: -
CDR3aa: CASLGAGGWETQYF; CDR3nt: TGTGCCAGCTTAGGGGCTGGGGGCTGGGAGACCCAGTACTTC; v_gene: TRBV7-9; abundance: -; j_gene: TRBJ2-5; d_gene: -
CDR3aa: CASSHRGQVSSNQPQHF; CDR3nt: TGTGCCAGTAGCCATAGGGGTCAGGTATCGAGCAATCAGCCCCAGCATTTT; v_gene: TRBV19; abundance: once; j_gene: TRBJ1-5; d_gene: -
CDR3aa: CASSESGQAIFEAQYF; CDR3nt: TGCGCCAGCAGTGAGTCGGGACAGGCCATCTTTGAGGCCCAGTACTTC; v_gene: TRBV10-1; abundance: -; j_gene: TRBJ2-5; d_gene: TRBD1
CDR3aa: CASSVDQRVGEQFF; CDR3nt: TGTGCCAGCAGCGTAGACCAACGAGTAGGTGAGCAGTTCTTC; v_gene: TRBV9; abundance: -; j_gene: TRBJ2-1; d_gene: -
CDR3aa: CASSLARTGRNTGELFF; CDR3nt: TGCGCCAGCAGCTTGGCCCGGACAGGAAGGAACACCGGGGAGCTGTTTTTT; v_gene: TRBV5-1; abundance: -; j_gene: TRBJ2-2; d_gene: TRBD1
CDR3aa: CAISEPSGSKDTQYF; CDR3nt: TGTGCCATCAGTGAGCCTAGCGGGAGTAAAGATACGCAGTATTTT; v_gene: TRBV10-3; abundance: once; j_gene: TRBJ2-3; d_gene: TRBD2
CDR3aa: CASSYSPGVYIQYF; CDR3nt: TGTGCCAGCAGTTACTCGCCCGGGGTCTACATTCAGTACTTC; v_gene: TRBV6-5; abundance: -; j_gene: TRBJ2-4; d_gene: -
CDR3aa: CASSRAGTSPYNEQFF; CDR3nt: TGTGCCAGCAGCAGGGCCGGGACTAGCCCTTACAATGAGCAGTTCTTC; v_gene: TRBV7-2; abundance: -; j_gene: TRBJ2-1; d_gene: TRBD2
CDR3aa: CASSLVIRARGSYNEQFF; CDR3nt: TGCGCCAGCAGCTTGGTAATCAGGGCCCGGGGGTCCTACAATGAGCAGTTCTTC; v_gene: TRBV5-1; abundance: -; j_gene: TRBJ2-1; d_gene: -
CDR3aa: CARSLVGLRGTSGNTIYF; CDR3nt: TGTGCCAGAAGCTTGGTCGGTCTAAGGGGAACCTCTGGAAACACCATATATTTT; v_gene: TRBV5-3; abundance: -; j_gene: TRBJ1-3; d_gene: -
CDR3aa: CASSYTDREGEAFF; CDR3nt: TGTGCCAGCAGTTACACGGACAGGGAAGGGGAAGCTTTCTTT; v_gene: TRBV6-6; abundance: -; j_gene: TRBJ1-1; d_gene: TRBD1
CDR3aa: CASSLEAEAFF; CDR3nt: TGTGCCAGCAGCTTGGAGGCTGAAGCTTTCTTT; v_gene: TRBV5-5; abundance: -; j_gene: TRBJ1-1; d_gene: -
CDR3aa: CASSSTQSGETQYF; CDR3nt: TGTGCCAGCAGCTCCACACAGTCGGGCGAGACCCAGTACTTC; v_gene: TRBV5-4; abundance: -; j_gene: TRBJ2-5; d_gene: -
CDR3aa: CASSPGFRLAGAGTDTQYF; CDR3nt: TGTGCCAGCAGCCCTGGCTTTCGACTAGCGGGAGCGGGGACAGATACGCAGTATTTT; v_gene: TRBV5-4; abundance: -; j_gene: TRBJ2-3; d_gene: TRBD2
CDR3aa: CASSIAGPYEQYF; CDR3nt: TGCGCCAGCAGTATAGCGGGACCTTACGAGCAGTACTTC; v_gene: TRBV5-1; abundance: -; j_gene: TRBJ2-7; d_gene: TRBD2
CDR3aa: CASSLGRLAGNNEQFF; CDR3nt: TGCGCCAGCAGCTTGGGAAGACTAGCGGGAAACAATGAGCAGTTCTTC; v_gene: TRBV5-1; abundance: -; j_gene: TRBJ2-1; d_gene: TRBD2
CDR3aa: CASSVQARNTEAFF; CDR3nt: TGTGCCAGCAGTGTTCAGGCTAGGAACACTGAAGCTTTCTTT; v_gene: TRBV6-1; abundance: -; j_gene: TRBJ1-1; d_gene: -
CDR3aa: CASSRGGNQPQHF; CDR3nt: TGTGCCAGTAGTAGGGGAGGGAATCAGCCCCAGCATTTT; v_gene: TRBV19; abundance: -; j_gene: TRBJ1-5; d_gene: -
CDR3aa: CASNQAPGGHHNEQFF; CDR3nt: TGTGCCAGCAACCAAGCCCCCGGGGGCCACCACAATGAGCAGTTCTTC; v_gene: TRBV9; abundance: once; j_gene: TRBJ2-1; d_gene: -
CDR3aa: CASSPPGEETQYF; CDR3nt: TGTGCCAGCTCACCACCGGGGGAAGAGACCCAGTACTTC; v_gene: TRBV18; abundance: few; j_gene: TRBJ2-5; d_gene: -
CDR3aa: CASSLLASGNTDTQYF; CDR3nt: TGCGCCAGCAGCTTGTTAGCTAGCGGGAACACAGATACGCAGTATTTT; v_gene: TRBV5-1; abundance: -; j_gene: TRBJ2-3; d_gene: TRBD2
CDR3aa: CASSEWGGSNYGYTF; CDR3nt: TGTGCCAGCAGTGAATGGGGAGGGAGTAACTATGGCTACACCTTC; v_gene: TRBV25-1; abundance: -; j_gene: TRBJ1-2; d_gene: -
CDR3aa: CASSSHRGNTEAFF; CDR3nt: TGTGCCAGCAGCTCTCACAGGGGGAACACTGAAGCTTTCTTT; v_gene: TRBV7-6; abundance: -; j_gene: TRBJ1-1; d_gene: TRBD1
CDR3aa: CASSPTSRGEKLFF; CDR3nt: TGTGCCAGCTCACCGACAAGTAGGGGTGAAAAACTGTTTTTT; v_gene: TRBV18; abundance: -; j_gene: TRBJ1-4; d_gene: -
CDR3aa: CASSFRDSANEQYF; CDR3nt: TGTGCCAGCAGTTTTCGGGACAGTGCCAACGAGCAGTACTTC; v_gene: TRBV27; abundance: -; j_gene: TRBJ2-7; d_gene: TRBD1
CDR3aa: CASSQGLAGEQFF; CDR3nt: TGTGCCAGCAGTCAAGGACTAGCGGGTGAGCAGTTCTTC; v_gene: TRBV6-6; abundance: once; j_gene: TRBJ2-1; d_gene: TRBD2
CDR3aa: CASSVGPNLMTDEQYF; CDR3nt: TGTGCCAGCAGCGTCGGCCCAAACCTTATGACCGACGAGCAGTACTTC; v_gene: TRBV9; abundance: -; j_gene: TRBJ2-7; d_gene: -
CDR3aa: CASSFEFSGNTIYF; CDR3nt: TGTGCCAGCAGTTTTGAGTTCTCTGGAAACACCATATATTTT; v_gene: TRBV28; abundance: -; j_gene: TRBJ1-3; d_gene: -
CDR3aa: CASPAEPTGGANTEAFF; CDR3nt: TGTGCCAGTCCCGCAGAACCTACAGGGGGCGCAAACACTGAAGCTTTCTTT; v_gene: TRBV9; abundance: -; j_gene: TRBJ1-1; d_gene: TRBD1
CDR3aa: CASSFNPKGLNAYNEQFF; CDR3nt: TGTGCCAGCAGTTTTAATCCGAAGGGACTGAACGCCTACAATGAGCAGTTCTTC; v_gene: TRBV28; abundance: -; j_gene: TRBJ2-1; d_gene: -
CDR3aa: CASSLISSGRSSYNEQFF; CDR3nt: TGTGCCAGCAGCTTAATATCTTCCGGGAGGAGCTCCTACAATGAGCAGTTCTTC; v_gene: TRBV7-3; abundance: -; j_gene: TRBJ2-1; d_gene: TRBD2
CDR3aa: CASREGTGSEQFF; CDR3nt: TGTGCCAGCAGGGAGGGGACAGGCAGCGAGCAGTTCTTC; v_gene: TRBV5-4; abundance: -; j_gene: TRBJ2-1; d_gene: TRBD1